This T cell receptor beta chain was identified during a study of graft-versus-host responses after intestinal transplantation. Study context: Each patient got anti-thymocyte globulin induction, then tacrolimus and steroids for approximately 3 years.

Concerning this clone itself: Its matching antigen is unknown.

Using immunoSEQ multiplex PCR, the repertoire was profiled, and TCRdb retains in-frame clones only, with some absent. The sample contains about 130,000 clones, around nine tenths of which appear only once. Unmatched junction bases numbered 5, after V lost 3 bases and J lost 2 bases. Germline V gene data show CDR1 as SQVTM and CDR2 as ANQGSEA. The CDR3 totals 15 residues. This chain links TRBV29-1 with TRBJ2-1; 9 bases are a match to TRBD2. Here the sequenced sample was unstimulated CD4+ T cells sorted from spleen or lymph node cells, taken before intestinal transplant. This clonotype was obtained from a human donor who received an intestinal transplant. In DNA form, the CDR3 reads TGCAGCGTTGAGGGGCAGCGGGGGGCCTACAATGAGCAGTTCTTC. It translates to CSVEGQRGAYNEQFF.